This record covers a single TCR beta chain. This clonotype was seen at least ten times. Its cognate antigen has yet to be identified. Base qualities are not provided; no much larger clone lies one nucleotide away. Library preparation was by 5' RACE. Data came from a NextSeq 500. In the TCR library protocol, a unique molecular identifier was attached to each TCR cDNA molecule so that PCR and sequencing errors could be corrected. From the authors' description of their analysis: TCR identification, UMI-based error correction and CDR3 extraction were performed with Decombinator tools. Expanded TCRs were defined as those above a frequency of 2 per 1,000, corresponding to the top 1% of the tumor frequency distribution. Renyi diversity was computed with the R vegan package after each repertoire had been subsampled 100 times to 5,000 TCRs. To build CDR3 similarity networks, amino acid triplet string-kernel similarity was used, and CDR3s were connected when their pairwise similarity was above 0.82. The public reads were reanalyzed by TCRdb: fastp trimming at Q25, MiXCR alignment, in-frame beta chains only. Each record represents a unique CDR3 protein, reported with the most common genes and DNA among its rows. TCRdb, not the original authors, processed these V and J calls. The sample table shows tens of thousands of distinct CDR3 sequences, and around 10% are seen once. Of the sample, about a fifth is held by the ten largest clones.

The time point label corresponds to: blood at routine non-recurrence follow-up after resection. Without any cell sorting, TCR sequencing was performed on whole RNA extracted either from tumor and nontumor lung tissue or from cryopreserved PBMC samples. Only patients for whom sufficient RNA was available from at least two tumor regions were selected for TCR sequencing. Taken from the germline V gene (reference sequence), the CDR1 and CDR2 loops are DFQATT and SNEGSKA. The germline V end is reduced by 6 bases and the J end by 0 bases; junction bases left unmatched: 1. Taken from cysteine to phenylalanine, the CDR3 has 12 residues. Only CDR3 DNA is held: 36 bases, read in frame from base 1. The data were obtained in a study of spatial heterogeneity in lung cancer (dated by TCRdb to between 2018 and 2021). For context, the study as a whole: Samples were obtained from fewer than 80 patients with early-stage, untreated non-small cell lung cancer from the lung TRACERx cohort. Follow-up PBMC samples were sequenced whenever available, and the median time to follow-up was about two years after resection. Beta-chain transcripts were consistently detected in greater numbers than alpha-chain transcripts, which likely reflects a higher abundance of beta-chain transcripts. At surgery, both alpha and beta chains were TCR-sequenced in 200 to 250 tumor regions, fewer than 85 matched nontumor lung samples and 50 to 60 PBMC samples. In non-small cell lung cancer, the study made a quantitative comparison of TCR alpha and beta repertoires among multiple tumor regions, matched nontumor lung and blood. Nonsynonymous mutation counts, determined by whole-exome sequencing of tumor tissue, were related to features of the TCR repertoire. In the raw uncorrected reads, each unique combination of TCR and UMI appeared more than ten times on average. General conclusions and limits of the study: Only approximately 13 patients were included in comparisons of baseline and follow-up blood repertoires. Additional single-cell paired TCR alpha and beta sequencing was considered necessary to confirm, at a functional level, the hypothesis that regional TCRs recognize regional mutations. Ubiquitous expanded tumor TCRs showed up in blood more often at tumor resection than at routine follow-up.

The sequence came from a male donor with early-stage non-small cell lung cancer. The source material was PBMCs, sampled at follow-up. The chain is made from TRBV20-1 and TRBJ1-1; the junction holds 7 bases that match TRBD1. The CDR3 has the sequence CSAGTVNTEAFF. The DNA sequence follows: TGCAGTGCCGGGACAGTGAACACTGAAGCTTTCTTT.